This T cell receptor beta chain was observed in a study of shared clonotypes between healthy human individuals. The repertoire was sequenced with immunoSEQ multiplex PCR; TCRdb's copy has only in-frame clones and lacks some. Of 950,000 to 1,100,000 clones listed, about 74% are singletons. Only Caucasian adults living in Nashville, Tennessee served as donors. Sequenced: memory CD4+ T cells sorted from blood. Subset given: CD45RA-negative fraction. This clonotype originated in a man aged 18 to 30 in good health.

The CDR3 is CASRKGGGVETQYF. The CDR3 DNA sequence: TGTGCCAGCAGAAAAGGGGGCGGGGTGGAGACCCAGTACTTC. V and J are TRBV7-2 and TRBJ2-5; a weak D match, TRBD1 (7 bases). V shed 6 bases and J shed 5 bases, with 16 bases lying between them. CDR3 length: 14 amino acids. Looked up from germline, CDR1 is SGHTA and CDR2 is FQGNSA.